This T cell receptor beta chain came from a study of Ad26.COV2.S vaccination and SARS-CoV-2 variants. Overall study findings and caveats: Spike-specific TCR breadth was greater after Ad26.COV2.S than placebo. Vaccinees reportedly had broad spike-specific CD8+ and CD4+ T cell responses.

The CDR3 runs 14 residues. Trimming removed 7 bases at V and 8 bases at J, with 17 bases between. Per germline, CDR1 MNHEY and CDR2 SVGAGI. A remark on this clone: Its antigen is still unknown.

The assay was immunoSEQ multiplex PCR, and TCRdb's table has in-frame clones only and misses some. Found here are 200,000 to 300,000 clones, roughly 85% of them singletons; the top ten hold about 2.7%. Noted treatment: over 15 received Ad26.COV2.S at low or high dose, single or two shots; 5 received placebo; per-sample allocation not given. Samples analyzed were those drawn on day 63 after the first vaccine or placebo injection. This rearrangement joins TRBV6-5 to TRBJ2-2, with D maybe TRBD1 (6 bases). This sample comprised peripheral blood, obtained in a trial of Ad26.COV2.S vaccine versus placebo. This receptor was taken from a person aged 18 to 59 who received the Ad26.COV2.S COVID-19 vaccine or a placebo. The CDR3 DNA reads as TGTGCCAGCATTACCCACCAGGGGTGGGGGGAGCTGTTTTTT. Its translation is CASITHQGWGELFF.